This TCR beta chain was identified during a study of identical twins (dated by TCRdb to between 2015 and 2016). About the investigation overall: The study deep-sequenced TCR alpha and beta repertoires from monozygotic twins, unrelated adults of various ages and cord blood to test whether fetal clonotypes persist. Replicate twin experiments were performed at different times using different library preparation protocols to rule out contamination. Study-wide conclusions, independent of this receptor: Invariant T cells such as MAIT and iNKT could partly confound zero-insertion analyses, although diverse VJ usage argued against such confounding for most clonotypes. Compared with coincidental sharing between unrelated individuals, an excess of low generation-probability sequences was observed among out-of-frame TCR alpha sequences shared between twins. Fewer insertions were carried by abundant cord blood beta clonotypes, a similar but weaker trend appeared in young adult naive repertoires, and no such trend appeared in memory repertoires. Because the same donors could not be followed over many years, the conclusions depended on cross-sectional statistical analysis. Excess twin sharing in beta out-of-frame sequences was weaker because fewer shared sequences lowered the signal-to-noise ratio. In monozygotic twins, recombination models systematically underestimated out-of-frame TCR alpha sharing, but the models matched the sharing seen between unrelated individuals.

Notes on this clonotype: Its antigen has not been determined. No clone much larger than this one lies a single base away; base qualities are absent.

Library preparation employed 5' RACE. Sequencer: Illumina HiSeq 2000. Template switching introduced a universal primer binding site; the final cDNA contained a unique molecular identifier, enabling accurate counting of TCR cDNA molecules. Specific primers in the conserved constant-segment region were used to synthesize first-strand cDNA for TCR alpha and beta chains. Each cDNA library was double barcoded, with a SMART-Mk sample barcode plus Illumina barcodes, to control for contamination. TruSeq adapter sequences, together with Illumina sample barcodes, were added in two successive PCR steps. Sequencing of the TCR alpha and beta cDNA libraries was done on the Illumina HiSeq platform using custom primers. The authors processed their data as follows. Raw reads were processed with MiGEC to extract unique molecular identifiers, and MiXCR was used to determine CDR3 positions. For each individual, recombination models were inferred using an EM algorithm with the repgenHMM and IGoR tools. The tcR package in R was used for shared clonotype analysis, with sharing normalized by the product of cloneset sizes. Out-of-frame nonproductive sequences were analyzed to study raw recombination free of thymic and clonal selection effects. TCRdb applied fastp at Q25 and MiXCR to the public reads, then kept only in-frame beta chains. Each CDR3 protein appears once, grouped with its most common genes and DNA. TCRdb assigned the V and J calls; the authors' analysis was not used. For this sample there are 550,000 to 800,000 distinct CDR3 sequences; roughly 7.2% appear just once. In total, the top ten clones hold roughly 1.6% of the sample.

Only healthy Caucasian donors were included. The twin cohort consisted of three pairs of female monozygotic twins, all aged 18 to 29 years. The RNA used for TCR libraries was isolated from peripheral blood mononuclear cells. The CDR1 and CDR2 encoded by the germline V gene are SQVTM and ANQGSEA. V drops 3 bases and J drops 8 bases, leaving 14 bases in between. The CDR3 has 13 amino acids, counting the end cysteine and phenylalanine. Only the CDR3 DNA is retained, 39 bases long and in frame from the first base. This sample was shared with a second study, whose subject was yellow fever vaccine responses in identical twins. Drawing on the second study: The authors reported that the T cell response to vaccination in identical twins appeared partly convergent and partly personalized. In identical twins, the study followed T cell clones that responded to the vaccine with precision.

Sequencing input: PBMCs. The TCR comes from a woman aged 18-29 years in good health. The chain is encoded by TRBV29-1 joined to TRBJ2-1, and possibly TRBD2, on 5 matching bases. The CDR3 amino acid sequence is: CSVDISPRDEQFF. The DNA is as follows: TGCAGCGTTGACATCTCCCCGAGGGATGAGCAGTTCTTC.